The rows below give T cell receptor beta chains drawn from one sample of a study of CD8+ T cells in alopecia areata. Generated by immunoSEQ multiplex PCR, the TCRdb table keeps only in-frame clones and is missing some. The sample shows fewer than 150,000 clones, roughly four fifths of them seen only once. The source material was CD8+ T cells sorted from blood, sampled at week 4, from a patient treated with tofacitinib. All receptors come from a human donor with alopecia areata. CDR3s include the opening cysteine and the closing phenylalanine or tryptophan. D genes are given only for firm matches. Size values are once, few and many counts, or a class for expanded clones, and some rows have none.

j_call | v_call | clone_size | d_call | cdr3_aa | cdr3_nt
TRBJ1-1 | TRBV27 | - | - | CASSSRGGGDTEAFF | TGTGCCAGCAGTTCCCGCGGAGGGGGGGACACTGAAGCTTTCTTT
TRBJ2-3 | TRBV9 | - | - | CASTLGGDTDTQYF | TGTGCCAGCACCCTCGGAGGGGACACAGATACGCAGTATTTT
TRBJ2-3 | TRBV4-2 | - | TRBD2 | CASSQRSGGSTDTQYF | TGTGCCAGCAGCCAACGAAGCGGGGGGAGCACAGATACGCAGTATTTT
TRBJ2-7 | TRBV9 | - | TRBD1 | CASSVGTGGGIEQYF | TGTGCCAGCAGCGTAGGTACAGGGGGTGGAATCGAGCAGTACTTC
TRBJ2-1 | TRBV7-9 | - | - | CASSLRAVDEQFF | TGTGCCAGCAGCTTAAGAGCGGTGGATGAGCAGTTCTTC
TRBJ1-1 | TRBV6-5 | once | - | CASRPSNLGEAFF | TGTGCCAGCAGGCCTTCAAACTTGGGTGAAGCTTTCTTT
TRBJ2-7 | TRBV5-1 | - | TRBD1 | CASSFGTGGGYEQYF | TGCGCCAGCAGCTTCGGGACAGGGGGCGGCTACGAGCAGTACTTC
TRBJ2-1 | TRBV6-5 | - | TRBD2 | CASSYFTSGPHNEQFF | TGTGCCAGCAGTTACTTTACTAGCGGGCCTCACAATGAGCAGTTCTTC
TRBJ1-5 | TRBV7-8 | - | - | CASSLGRSNQPQHF | TGTGCCAGCAGCTTGGGCCGTAGCAATCAGCCCCAGCATTTT
TRBJ2-7 | TRBV6-5 | - | - | CASSYSNTGEQYF | TGTGCCAGCAGTTACTCGAATACGGGAGAGCAGTACTTC
TRBJ1-1 | TRBV11-2 | - | - | CASSRNREAFF | TGTGCCAGCAGCCGGAACAGGGAAGCTTTCTTT
TRBJ2-2 | TRBV29-1 | - | - | CSVETGGANTGELFF | TGCAGCGTCGAAACTGGAGGGGCGAACACCGGGGAGCTGTTTTTT
TRBJ2-3 | TRBV5-1 | - | TRBD2 | CASSLGLAGTDTQYF | TGCGCCAGCAGCTTGGGGCTAGCGGGCACAGATACGCAGTATTTT
TRBJ2-3 | TRBV4-3 | - | - | CASSQEALVGGDTQYF | TGCGCCAGCAGCCAAGAAGCTTTAGTGGGGGGAGATACGCAGTATTTT
TRBJ2-7 | TRBV5-1 | - | - | CASSLATASYEQYF | TGCGCCAGCAGCTTGGCCACAGCTTCCTACGAGCAGTACTTC
TRBJ2-7 | TRBV19 | - | - | CASAAQLTDEQYF | TGTGCCAGCGCCGCCCAGCTTACTGACGAGCAGTACTTC
TRBJ2-7 | TRBV6-6 | once | - | CASSYSEGAGNEQYF | TGTGCCAGCAGTTACTCGGAGGGGGCCGGGAACGAGCAGTACTTC
TRBJ2-3 | TRBV5-6 | - | - | CASSNDKPTDTQYF | TGTGCCAGCAGCAATGACAAACCCACAGATACGCAGTATTTT
TRBJ2-7 | TRBV19 | - | TRBD2 | CASSPSGGTYEQYF | TGTGCCAGTAGTCCCAGCGGGGGTACCTACGAGCAGTACTTC
TRBJ1-5 | TRBV23-1 | - | - | CQKRQPQHF | TGCCAAAAAAGGCAGCCCCAGCATTTT
TRBJ2-3 | TRBV6-5 | - | - | CASSYAGPTDTQYF | TGTGCCAGCAGTTACGCGGGACCCACAGATACGCAGTATTTT
TRBJ1-1 | TRBV4-1 | - | - | CASSLFSTDTEAFF | TGCGCCAGCAGCTTGTTTTCGACGGACACTGAAGCTTTCTTT
TRBJ1-1 | TRBV4-1 | once | - | CASSQTGTEAFF | TGCGCCAGCAGCCAAACAGGAACTGAAGCTTTCTTT